This T cell receptor (beta chain) is from a study of T cell responses to AZD1222 COVID-19 vaccine. Notes on the study in general: Just 5 or 6 AZD1222 recipients tested seropositive at baseline. A mostly white British donor set with more females was recruited, and clonal diversity was possibly underestimated.

Method: immunoSEQ multiplex PCR; TCRdb's copy keeps in-frame clones and lacks some. This table holds some 150,000 clones, more than 80% found once. V dropped 5 bases and J dropped 2; count of bases not matched to a gene: 13. Germline V gene sequence: CDR1 MGHRA, CDR2 YSYEKL. The CDR3 has 18 amino acids. As regards this clone: Its specificity is not known.

The sample was peripheral blood, taken on day 0 of AZD1222 vaccination. The chain recombines TRBV4-1 with TRBJ2-3; 10 nucleotides match TRBD2. The source of this sequence is an adult in good health. CDR3 sequence (DNA): TGCGCCAGCAGCAAAGGGGTTTGGACTAGCGGATTCACAGATACGCAGTATTTT. It translates to CASSKGVWTSGFTDTQYF.